This TCR beta chain was retrieved from a study of blood T cell repertoires in COVID-19. At the level of the study: Samples representing acute and convalescent COVID-19 were sourced from the United States, Italy and Spain. T cells, B-cell-depleted T cells, or PBMCs provided the cDNA or gDNA that served as material.

The count of this clone is one. The V gene's germline CDR1 is SGHTA and CDR2 FQGNSA. CDR3 length equals 17 residues. The ends lost 5 bases at V and 4 bases at J; junction bases unmatched: 13. Authors' analysis steps: Amplified reference gene primers provided the basis for estimating nucleated cell counts. Clones were sequenced by immunoSEQ multiplex PCR, and TCRdb holds only the in-frame ones, with some missing. That table furnishes V, J and clone size, whereas the DNA furnished D and trimming. The top ten clones hold almost 1.5% of a sample with fewer than 500,000 clones, around 86% of them seen once.

Sequences were obtained from peripheral blood. The V and J genes are TRBV7-2 and TRBJ2-3, with TRBD2 matching 9 bases. This receptor was taken from a woman aged 25 to 39 with active or convalescent COVID-19. The CDR3 DNA reads TGTGCCAGCAGCCAGGCGGCGGCGGGAGGGTTGGCAGATACGCAGTATTTT. It specifies CASSQAAAGGLADTQYF.